What follows are 5 T cell receptor beta chains derived from one specimen sequenced in a study of blood T cell repertoires in COVID-19. Some clones are missing from TCRdb's copy, which holds only in-frame ones; the method was immunoSEQ multiplex PCR. Of around 78,000 clones in the sample, around 89% were seen once. What was sequenced was PBMCs or T cells enriched from blood (not recorded which). The receptor set was obtained from a woman aged 45-60 years with acute COVID-19.

The V call is TRBV24-1, the J call TRBJ2-3; D call uncertain. The CDR3 extends over 14 amino acids. CDR1 is KGHDR, CDR2 SFDVKD, per germline. The V and J ends lost 1 base and 4 bases respectively, with 8 bases between them. The chain's CDR3 is CATSDFSPADTQYF. In nucleotides, the CDR3 is TGTGCCACCAGTGATTTCTCCCCAGCAGATACGCAGTATTTT.

V and J are TRBV5-6 and TRBJ2-3; TRBD1 aligns across 8 bases. CDR1 and CDR2 from the germline V gene are SGHDT and YYEEEE. This CDR3 has 18 amino acids. The V segment lost 4 bases and the J segment 3 bases; nucleotides outside the gene matches: 16. CDR3: CASSPQLDRGIRTDTQYF. The CDR3, as DNA: TGTGCCAGCAGCCCCCAGCTTGACAGGGGCATAAGGACAGATACGCAGTATTTT.

This chain connects TRBV6-1 to TRBJ2-1; 8 nucleotides line up with TRBD1. The CDR3 sequence is 15 residues long. Germline V CDR1 and CDR2: MNHNS, SASEGT. V shed 3 bases and J 5 bases; nucleotides not matched to a gene: 6. The CDR3 loop reads CASSDRGRKDNEQFF. CDR3 coding DNA: TGTGCCAGCAGTGACAGGGGGCGCAAGGACAATGAGCAGTTCTTC.

This clone was seen a few times. The CDR3 region is CASSFRGGRAGGNNEQFF. The CDR3 nucleotides read TGTGCCAGCAGCTTCCGCGGGGGAAGGGCGGGAGGGAACAATGAGCAGTTCTTC. The J gene is TRBJ2-1, the V gene TRBV7-3, with 9 bases that match TRBD2. The V segment lost 3 bases and the J segment 5 bases; nucleotides outside the gene matches: 14. In germline, CDR1 is SGHTA, CDR2 FQGTGA. The CDR3 loop spans 18 amino acids.

The rearrangement joins TRBV10-1 to TRBJ1-1; maybe TRBD1 (5 bases). V lost 5 bases to trimming and J lost 2 bases, with 12 bases between them. This CDR3 is built from 14 residues. In germline, CDR1 is WNHNN, CDR2 SYGVQD (reference sequence). The CDR3 sequence: CASSKQATNTEAFF. In DNA form, the CDR3 reads TGCGCCAGCAGTAAACAGGCTACCAACACTGAAGCTTTCTTT.